Below, 30 T cell receptor beta chains from the same sample are listed, as sequenced in a study of T cells in women clearing cervical HPV infection. Measured with immunoSEQ multiplex PCR; TCRdb has only the in-frame clones, and not every one. The sample holds under 40,000 clones. The sequenced sample was blood buffy coat. These receptors originate from a woman between 18 and 70 years old with a cervical HPV16 infection that either progressed to CIN3+ or cleared (not recorded which).

Points on this clone: The read comes to an end 3 residues before the CDR3 does, leaving the germline J gene to fill in the end. This chain links TRBV11-2 with TRBJ2-5, with 11 positions matching TRBD2. J gave up 2 bases and V 5 bases, and 4 bases lay outside the gene matches. The CDR3 runs to 15 residues. Germline V lookup: CDR1 SGHAT, CDR2 FQNNGV. The CDR3 reads CASSLLAGEQETQYF. The covered CDR3 bases are TGTGCCAGCAGCCTACTAGCGGGGGAGCAAGAGACC.

About this clone: The observed sequence ends 3 residues before the CDR3 terminus, with the missing tail filled in from the germline J gene. The chain recombines TRBV7-6 with TRBJ1-3; 8 nucleotides match TRBD1. Losses at the gene ends were 0 bases for V and 3 bases for J; bases not matched to a gene: 10. The CDR3 sequence is 18 residues long. Germline V gives CDR1 SGHVS, CDR2 FNYEAQ. The sequenced CDR3 bases are TGTGCCAGCAGCTTAGCTCTCGCCCCAGGGGGCGATGGAAACACC. Translation: CASSLALAPGGDGNT. The whole CDR3 is CASSLALAPGGDGNTIYF.

A word on this clone: Read sequence stops 3 residues before the CDR3 end, and the germline J gene provides the missing end. This chain connects TRBV28 to TRBJ2-2, with a possible D match to TRBD2 (6 bases). The CDR3 totals 15 residues. V lost 3 bases, J lost 8 bases, and 16 bases lay in between. Per germline, CDR1 MDHEN and CDR2 SYDVKM. The CDR3 reads CASSLYRIAAGELFF. Incomplete CDR3 DNA: TGTGCCAGCAGTTTGTATAGGATAGCGGCTGGGGAG.

Concerning this clone itself: Read data end 3 residues before the CDR3 end; the end is taken from the germline J gene. The V gene is TRBV19, the J gene TRBJ2-3, with unresolved D. Germline-derived CDR1 and CDR2 are LNHDA and SQIVND (reference sequence). Between the trimmed V and J ends, which lost 0 bases and 4 bases, there was a span of 11 bases. There are 15 residues in the CDR3. The sequenced part of the CDR3 DNA is TGTGCCAGTAGTATAGACCGACTGACCTCAGATACG. Translation gives CASSIDRLTSDT. The entire CDR3 reads CASSIDRLTSDTQYF.

About this clone itself: The read finishes 3 residues shy of the CDR3 end, and the germline J gene is used to complete it. The chain carries TRBV6-1 and TRBJ1-1; TRBD1 matches 12 bases. There are 17 residues in the CDR3. Trimming removed 4 bases from V and 6 bases from J; junction bases left unmatched: 12. Germline CDR1 reads MNHNS; CDR2 reads SASEGT. The CDR3 spells CASSVAGTGGAYPEAFF. The part of the CDR3 DNA that was read is TGTGCCAGCAGTGTAGCCGGGACAGGGGGCGCTTACCCTGAA.

Concerning this clone: The read gets to within 3 residues of the CDR3 end, and the germline J gene fills in the rest. The rearrangement links TRBV13 to TRBJ2-7; TRBD1 might be the D (6 bases). CDR1 and CDR2 (germline): PRHDT, FYEKMQ (reference sequence). CDR3 size: 15 residues. The V end was cut by 0 bases, the J end by 3 bases, with 12 bases between. The CDR3 bases that were read are TGTGCCAGCAGCTTAGGTGTGGGACAACTCTACGAG. It is translated as CASSLGVGQLYE. The full CDR3 protein reads CASSLGVGQLYEQYF. The full variable domain, completed using reference TRBV13 and TRBJ2-7, is AAGVIQSPRHLIKEKRETATLKCYPIPRHDTVYWYQQGPGQDPQFLISFYEKMQSDKGSIPDRFSAQQFSDYHSELNMSSLELGDSALYFCASSLGVGQLYEQYFGPGTRLTVT.

Of note for this clone: The read halts 3 residues ahead of the CDR3 end, with the missing end drawn from the germline J gene. The chain combines TRBV5-1 with TRBJ2-5; D is perhaps TRBD1 (6 bases). V gave up 9 bases and J gave up 1 base, with 10 bases separating them. CDR1 and CDR2 from the germline V gene are SGHRS and YFSETQ. The CDR3 runs 12 residues. The covered CDR3 bases are TGCGCCACCCGGGACACCCAAGAGACC. Residues: CATRDTQET. The CDR3 in full is CATRDTQETQYF.

Remarks on this clone: The missing CDR3 end, 3 residues past where the read stops, is filled in from the germline J gene. This chain uses TRBV5-6 with TRBJ1-2; no definite D call. Germline CDR1 SGHDT, CDR2 YYEEEE. The length of the CDR3 is 13 residues. The germline V and J ends were trimmed by 7 bases and 4 bases, with 14 bases remaining between them. Partial CDR3 DNA: TGTGCCAGCCAAGCGGCAGGACGCTATGGC. This encodes CASQAAGRYG. The full CDR3 protein is CASQAAGRYGYTF.

On this clone: Read coverage stops 3 residues before the CDR3 terminus; the germline J gene supplies the remainder. The chain employs TRBV2 and TRBJ1-2, with 7 nucleotides matching TRBD1. This CDR3 has 14 residues. From germline, CDR1 is SNHLY and CDR2 FYNNEI. The CDR3 sequence: CASSREGAQYDYTF. The CDR3 bases that were read are TGTGCCAGCAGTAGGGAGGGGGCCCAGTACGAC.

The CDR3 spells CASSLEGSNSPLHF. The DNA read from the CDR3 is TGCGCCAGCAGCTTGGAGGGGTCTAATTCACCC. The V and J genes are TRBV5-1 and TRBJ1-6; D is perhaps TRBD1 (5 bases). The DNA ends 3 residues before the CDR3 does, and the rest of the CDR3 is filled in from the germline J gene. Per germline, CDR1 SGHRS and CDR2 YFSETQ. The V end lost 0 bases, the J end lost 6 bases, and 7 bases lay between the germline ends. The CDR3 has 14 residues.

For this clone: The read stops 3 residues short of the end of the CDR3; the missing end is completed from the germline J gene. The V call is TRBV5-1, the J call TRBJ2-7, with TRBD1 matching over 9 bases. Looked up from germline, CDR1 is SGHRS and CDR2 is YFSETQ. The CDR3 length is 16 residues. Germline trimming cut 0 bases from V and 1 base from J; bases unmatched to any gene: 5. This CDR3 is CASSLERGTGSYEQYF. Incomplete CDR3 DNA: TGCGCCAGCAGCTTGGAGCGCGGGACAGGGTCCTACGAG.

As concerns this clone: The missing CDR3 end, 3 residues past where the read stops, is filled in from the germline J gene. The genes are TRBV5-4 and TRBJ2-5, with 11 positions matching TRBD2. The CDR3 has 16 amino acids. Germline V gene sequence: CDR1 SGHNT, CDR2 YYREEE (reference sequence). Trimming took 0 bases from V and 1 from J; bases not matched to a gene: 2. The CDR3 region is CASSLGLAGFQETQYF. CDR3 DNA (partial): TGTGCCAGCAGCTTGGGACTAGCGGGGTTCCAAGAGACC.

Notes on this clone: The read terminates 3 residues ahead of where the CDR3 ends, so the germline J gene completes it. The rearrangement uses TRBV20-1 and TRBJ2-7; 8 bases line up with TRBD1. The V segment lost 5 bases and the J segment 3 bases; nucleotides outside the gene matches: 9. The CDR3 extends over 14 amino acids. The germline V gene has CDR1 DFQATT and CDR2 SNEGSKA (reference sequence). The CDR3 DNA, read in part, is TGCAGTGCTGGAGGTACAGGGGGACTCTACGAG. It is translated as CSAGGTGGLYE. The CDR3 in its entirety is CSAGGTGGLYEQYF.

About this clone: The read finishes 3 residues shy of the CDR3 end, and the germline J gene is used to complete it. The chain joins TRBV18 to TRBJ1-1, with 9 bases aligning to TRBD1. The trim removed 3 bases at V and 0 bases at J, leaving 11 bases unmatched. The CDR3 extends over 18 amino acids. Germline V gene lookup returns CDR1 KGHSH and CDR2 LQKENI. The sequenced part of the CDR3 DNA is TGTGCCAGCTCACCGACAAGCTCCGGGACAGGGATGAACACTGAA. It specifies CASSPTSSGTGMNTE. In full, the CDR3 reads CASSPTSSGTGMNTEAFF.

CDR3 in amino acids: CASTKGQVDTEAFF. The part of the CDR3 DNA that was read is TGTGCCAGTACTAAGGGACAGGTTGACACTGAA. This chain links TRBV19 with TRBJ1-1; TRBD1 aligns across 8 bases. The read ends 3 residues early relative to the CDR3; the germline J gene fills the gap. J gave up 3 bases and V 7 bases, and 7 bases lay outside the gene matches. CDR3 length equals 14 residues. CDR1 is LNHDA and CDR2 is SQIVND in the germline V gene (reference sequence).

As to this clone: The read is 3 residues too short to cover the CDR3 end, so that end is filled in from the germline J gene. The chain joins TRBV5-1 to TRBJ2-7; no definite D call. CDR1 is SGHRS and CDR2 is YFSETQ in the germline V gene. This CDR3 has 13 residues. The V end was cut by 2 bases, the J end by 3 bases, with 9 bases between. The CDR3 spells CASSFQNSYEQYF. The DNA read from the CDR3 is TGCGCCAGCAGCTTTCAGAACAGCTACGAG.

As regards this clone: The missing CDR3 end, 3 residues past where the read stops, is filled in from the germline J gene. The J gene is TRBJ2-7, the V gene TRBV6-2 or TRBV6-3, with D uncertain. V lost 8 bases and J 0 bases, leaving 14 bases between the germline ends. The CDR3 consists of 14 residues. Germline V gives CDR1 MNHEY, CDR2 SVGEGT. This CDR3 reads CASWLGGSSYEQYF. CDR3 DNA, as far as it was read: TGTGCCAGCTGGTTAGGCGGTAGCTCCTACGAG.

Regarding this clone: The read ends 3 residues early relative to the CDR3; the germline J gene fills the gap. The rearrangement joins TRBV5-6 to TRBJ1-4; 8 nucleotides line up with TRBD1. There are 15 residues in the CDR3. Looked up from germline, CDR1 is SGHDT and CDR2 is YYEEEE. The CDR3 is CASSGMTGVNSPLFF. The covered CDR3 bases are TGTGCCAGCAGCGGTATGACAGGGGTCAATTCACCA.

With regard to this clone: The read finishes 3 residues shy of the CDR3 end, and the germline J gene is used to complete it. V usage is TRBV11-2 and J usage is TRBJ2-1; D is perhaps TRBD2 (6 bases). CDR1 is SGHAT, CDR2 FQNNGV, per germline. Deletions cut 2 bases from V and 6 bases from J, with 11 bases between. CDR3 length equals 14 residues. The CDR3 sequence is CASSLIAGSNEQFF. The sequenced part of the CDR3 DNA is TGTGCCAGCAGCTTAATCGCGGGGTCCAATGAG. Variable domain in full (rest from reference TRBV11-2 and TRBJ2-1): EAGVAQSPRYKIIEKRQSVAFWCNPISGHATLYWYQQILGQGPKLLIQFQNNGVVDDSQLPKDRFSAERLKGVDSTLKIQPAKLEDSAVYLCASSLIAGSNEQFFGPGTRLTVL.

To note about this clone: Read coverage stops 3 residues before the CDR3 terminus; the germline J gene supplies the remainder. The chain uses TRBV2 and TRBJ2-7; D may be TRBD1 (5 bases). The V gene's germline CDR1 is SNHLY and CDR2 FYNNEI. CDR3 length equals 14 residues. The V end lost 3 bases, the J end lost 3 bases, and 12 bases lay between the germline ends. The CDR3 bases that were read are TGTGCCAGCAGTGACCAGGGCAGAGACTACGAG. It is translated as CASSDQGRDYE. The CDR3, in full, reads CASSDQGRDYEQYF.

With regard to this clone: The DNA ends 3 residues before the CDR3 does, and the rest of the CDR3 is filled in from the germline J gene. The chain combines TRBV11-2 with TRBJ2-1, with D uncertain. CDR3 length equals 14 residues. Germline loops: CDR1 SGHAT, CDR2 FQNNGV. Trimming removed 6 bases at V and 1 base at J, with 10 bases between. The sequenced CDR3 bases are TGTGCCAGCAGACATTCCGGGTCCTACAATGAG. Amino acids: CASRHSGSYNE. In full, the CDR3 is CASRHSGSYNEQFF.

Comments on this clone: The read finishes 3 residues shy of the CDR3 end, and the germline J gene is used to complete it. The V call is TRBV30, the J call TRBJ1-6; a weak D match, TRBD1 (5 bases). This CDR3 region has 15 residues. V gave up 3 bases and J gave up 12 bases, with 21 bases separating them. The germline V gene encodes CDR1 GTSNPN and CDR2 SVGIG (reference sequence). The CDR3 sequence: CAWRDTRRGEGPLHF. The DNA read from the CDR3 is TGTGCCTGGAGAGACACCCGAAGGGGAGAGGGACCC.

Concerning this clone: Sequencing ends 3 residues short of the CDR3 end; the germline J gene provides the rest. J is TRBJ1-1 and V is TRBV7-9; TRBD1 is a possible D gene (5 bases). This CDR3 region has 14 residues. Germline CDR1 is SEHNR and CDR2 is FQNEAQ (reference sequence). V was cut by 2 bases and J by 3 bases, with 10 bases left in between. The CDR3 loop is CASSLKGKDTEAFF. The DNA read from the CDR3 is TGTGCCAGCAGCTTAAAGGGGAAGGACACTGAA. The full variable domain, rest sourced from reference TRBV7-9 and TRBJ1-1, is DTGVSQNPRHKITKRGQNVTFRCDPISEHNRLYWYRQTLGQGPEFLTYFQNEAQLEKSRLLSDRFSAERPKGSFSTLEIQRTEQGDSAMYLCASSLKGKDTEAFFGQGTRLTVV.

As for this clone: Coverage ceases 3 residues before the CDR3 finishes, and the germline J gene fills in the end. The chain is built from TRBV5-1 and TRBJ2-2; maybe TRBD2 (6 bases). CDR1 and CDR2 (germline): SGHRS, YFSETQ. The CDR3 covers 16 residues. The V gene lost 0 bases and the J gene lost 2 bases, with 11 bases spanning the gap. The CDR3: CASSLGWGTNTGELFF. The CDR3 bases that were read are TGCGCCAGCAGCTTGGGATGGGGGACTAACACCGGGGAG.

Notes on this clone: Coverage ceases 3 residues before the CDR3 finishes, and the germline J gene fills in the end. The chain employs TRBV28 and TRBJ1-2; no reliable D call. Germline CDR1 reads MDHEN; CDR2 reads SYDVKM. Trimming cost V 3 bases and J 1 base, with 15 bases left between them. The CDR3 is 16 residues long. The DNA read from the CDR3 is TGTGCCAGCAGTTTGAGTGAAGGGTACGTTAACTATGGC. It specifies CASSLSEGYVNYG. The entire CDR3 reads CASSLSEGYVNYGYTF.

Comments on this clone: With the read ending 3 residues before the CDR3 end, the germline J gene is used to fill in that end. This chain connects TRBV6-1 to TRBJ2-1; 11 bases align to TRBD2. The CDR3 loop spans 15 amino acids. The V gene's germline CDR1 is MNHNS and CDR2 SASEGT. V lost 3 bases and J lost 2; bases outside the gene matches: 0. The CDR3 bases that were read are TGTGCCAGCAGTGAGACTAGCGGGGCCTACAATGAG. Residues: CASSETSGAYNE. The entire CDR3 protein reads CASSETSGAYNEQFF.

Details on this clone: The DNA ends 3 residues before the CDR3 does, and the rest of the CDR3 is filled in from the germline J gene. The chain has TRBV20-1 and TRBJ2-1; D is unclear. Germline loops: CDR1 DFQATT, CDR2 SNEGSKA (reference sequence). V lost 5 bases to trimming and J lost 8 bases, with 13 bases between them. The CDR3 is 12 residues long. CDR3 loop: CSAVGAPDEQFF. CDR3 DNA, as far as it was read: TGCAGTGCTGTCGGAGCGCCGGATGAG.

Concerning this clone: Read data end 3 residues before the CDR3 end; the end is taken from the germline J gene. The chain joins TRBV12-3 or TRBV12-4 to TRBJ2-1; no definite D call. CDR3 size: 15 residues. Trimming took 3 bases from V and 4 from J, leaving 13 bases between them. Incomplete CDR3 DNA: TGTGCCAGCAGTTTTGACTCCACGGATTACAATGAG. Translating gives CASSFDSTDYNE. The full CDR3 is CASSFDSTDYNEQFF.

On this clone itself: Distinct nucleotide sequences in the sample also encode this CDR3. Here the CDR3 reads CASSLRGNTIYF. The DNA read from the CDR3 is TGTGCCAGCAGCTTGAGGGGAAACACC. This rearrangement joins TRBV7-9 to TRBJ1-3; D call uncertain. The read stops 3 residues short of the end of the CDR3; the missing end is completed from the germline J gene. Germline V gene data show CDR1 as SEHNR and CDR2 as FQNEAQ (reference sequence). V was clipped by 3 bases and J by 4 bases, with 4 bases between them. The CDR3 runs 12 residues.

Regarding this clone: The read gets to within 3 residues of the CDR3 end, and the germline J gene fills in the rest. The chain uses TRBV20-1 and TRBJ2-7; 9 nucleotides line up with TRBD2. The germline gives CDR1 DFQATT, CDR2 SNEGSKA (reference sequence). The trim removed 4 bases at V and 3 bases at J, leaving 7 bases unmatched. The CDR3 loop spans 14 amino acids. The DNA read from the CDR3 is TGCAGTGCTACCTCCGGGACTAGCCTCTACGAG. Its translation: CSATSGTSLYE. From start to end, the CDR3 is CSATSGTSLYEQYF.